A selection of T cell receptor beta chains follows, all from one sample in a study of blood T cell repertoires in COVID-19. Sequenced by immunoSEQ multiplex PCR; TCRdb stores in-frame clones only, minus some. The sample comprises under 300,000 clones, about nine tenths of which are singletons, and about 0.79% rests with the top ten. The specimen was peripheral blood. The receptors stem from a man younger than 45 with COVID-19, enrolled during active disease. CDR3s include the opening cysteine and the closing phenylalanine or tryptophan. Each record gives: CDR3 protein, CDR3 DNA, CDR3 length, V gene, J gene, clone size, D gene. A D gene is named only where the DNA matches it firmly. Expanded clones get a size class; other rows say once, few or many, or leave the size out.

CASSKVRVAPTYNEQFF	TGTGCCAGCAGCAAAGTTCGAGTAGCGCCCACCTACAATGAGCAGTTCTTC	17	TRBV21-1	TRBJ2-1	.	.
CASSQVLGNTIYF	TGTGCCAGCAGCCAAGTTCTCGGAAACACCATATATTTT	13	TRBV14	TRBJ1-3	.	.
CASSQDGVPTNEKLFF	TGTGCCAGCAGCCAAGACGGGGTACCAACTAATGAAAAACTGTTTTTT	16	TRBV4-2	TRBJ1-4	.	.
CARSLGAGNSGNTIYF	TGTGCCAGAAGCTTGGGGGCAGGTAACTCTGGAAACACCATATATTTT	16	TRBV5-3	TRBJ1-3	.	.
CASSTGGGETQYF	TGCGCCAGCAGCACGGGAGGAGGCGAGACCCAGTACTTC	13	TRBV5-1	TRBJ2-5	.	TRBD2
CASSVGWDTEAFF	TGTGCCAGCAGTGTCGGGTGGGACACTGAAGCTTTCTTT	13	TRBV2	TRBJ1-1	.	.
CASSLADRGDTQYF	TGCGCCAGCAGCTTGGCCGACAGGGGTGATACGCAGTATTTT	14	TRBV5-1	TRBJ2-3	.	TRBD1
CASSLQTGNTEAFF	TGTGCCAGCAGCCTCCAGACAGGGAACACTGAAGCTTTCTTT	14	TRBV6-5	TRBJ1-1	.	.
CASSEWGVTYQETQYF	TGTGCCAGCAGTGAATGGGGGGTCACGTACCAAGAGACCCAGTACTTC	16	TRBV2	TRBJ2-5	.	.
CASSRTAEKLFF	TGTGCCAGCAGTAGGACAGCAGAAAAACTGTTTTTT	12	TRBV6-5	TRBJ1-4	.	.
CASSSQSGGRWGTDTQYF	TGTGCCAGCAGCTCCCAAAGCGGTGGCAGGTGGGGCACAGATACGCAGTATTTT	18	TRBV7-2	TRBJ2-3	.	.
CASSFFENPGELFF	TGTGCCAGCAGCTTTTTTGAGAATCCCGGGGAGCTGTTTTTT	14	TRBV7-3	TRBJ2-2	.	.
CATSGLAVADTQYF	TGTGCCACCAGCGGACTAGCGGTGGCAGATACGCAGTATTTT	14	TRBV15	TRBJ2-3	.	TRBD2
CASSSSIYEQFF	TGTGCCAGCAGTTCGAGCATCTATGAGCAGTTCTTC	12	TRBV12-3/TRBV12-4	TRBJ2-1	once	.
CASSQGRTATNEKLFF	TGCGCCAGCAGCCAGGGACGGACAGCAACTAATGAAAAACTGTTTTTT	16	TRBV5-1	TRBJ1-4	few	.
CASSPGQMNAEAFF	TGTGCCAGCAGCCCAGGACAGATGAACGCTGAAGCTTTCTTT	14	TRBV9	TRBJ1-1	once	.
CASSPTGTGLSGANVLTF	TGTGCCAGCAGCCCAACCGGGACAGGCCTCTCTGGGGCCAACGTCCTGACTTTC	18	TRBV6-2/TRBV6-3	TRBJ2-6	few	TRBD1
CAWSVSGTNTGELFF	TGTGCCTGGAGTGTATCCGGGACGAACACCGGGGAGCTGTTTTTT	15	TRBV30	TRBJ2-2	.	.
CASSSQGQQPQHF	TGTGCCAGCAGCTCACAGGGGCAGCAGCCCCAGCATTTT	13	TRBV7-9	TRBJ1-5	.	TRBD1
CASSYDRVGNTIYF	TGTGCCAGCAGCTACGACAGGGTTGGAAACACCATATATTTT	14	TRBV11-2	TRBJ1-3	once	TRBD1
CASSLLTGSHEQYF	TGCGCCAGCAGCTTACTTACAGGGAGCCACGAGCAGTACTTC	14	TRBV5-1	TRBJ2-7	once	.
CASSDDRGGDHSNQPQHF	TGTGCCAGCAGTGACGACAGGGGCGGAGATCATAGCAATCAGCCCCAGCATTTT	18	TRBV6-1	TRBJ1-5	.	TRBD1
CASSLAGNRKMNTEAFF	TGCGCCAGCAGCTTGGCCGGGAACAGAAAAATGAACACTGAAGCTTTCTTT	17	TRBV5-1	TRBJ1-1	.	.